The 5 T cell receptor beta chains below all came from one sample that was sequenced in a study of blood T cell repertoires in COVID-19. Assay: immunoSEQ multiplex PCR; the TCRdb copy retains only in-frame clones and omits some. The sample shows about 190,000 clones, 75% to 95% of them seen only once. Sequencing used peripheral blood. The source of these receptors is a man aged 50 to 60 with acute or convalescent COVID-19.

This clone has a single count. The V and J genes are TRBV6-2 or TRBV6-3 and TRBJ2-1; 7 nucleotides agree with TRBD1. The CDR3 has 15 residues. Germline V gene sequence: CDR1 MNHEY, CDR2 SVGEGT. Trimming removed 2 bases from V and 1 base from J; junction bases left unmatched: 2. CDR3: CASSYEDRSYNEQFF. The CDR3 coding sequence is TGTGCCAGCAGTTACGAGGACAGGTCCTACAATGAGCAGTTCTTC.

The chain couples TRBV11-2 to TRBJ2-5; 9 positions agree with TRBD1. The CDR3 sequence is 16 residues long. Germline assignment: CDR1 SGHAT and CDR2 FQNNGV. V shed 5 bases, J shed 5 bases, and the junction held 12 bases outside the gene matches. The DNA of the CDR3 is TGTGCCAGCAGCGTAGGGGGGGACAGGGAGGTCGAGACCCAGTACTTC. This encodes CASSVGGDREVETQYF.

The genes are TRBV27 and TRBJ2-3; 7 bases are a match to TRBD1. The V gene end was trimmed by 3 bases and the J gene end by 0 bases; junction bases not matched to a gene: 3. Looked up from germline, CDR1 is MNHEY and CDR2 is SMNVEV (reference sequence). The length of the CDR3 is 15 residues. The CDR3 loop reads CASSFDRVSTDTQYF. The CDR3 DNA follows: TGTGCCAGCAGTTTTGACAGGGTTAGCACAGATACGCAGTATTTT.

The genes are TRBV18 and TRBJ1-5, with a tentative D call TRBD1 (5 bases). Trimming pared 5 bases from V and 6 bases from J, leaving 17 bases between. Germline V lookup: CDR1 KGHSH, CDR2 LQKENI. CDR3 size: 15 residues. The CDR3 bases are TGTGCCAGCTCATACGGACCGGCCGGGGGTCAGCCCCAGCATTTT. As protein: CASSYGPAGGQPQHF.

This clone showed up just a few times. The genes are TRBV2 and TRBJ2-7, with 9 bases that match TRBD2. The germline gives CDR1 SNHLY, CDR2 FYNNEI. V lost 9 bases to trimming and J lost 3 bases; unmatched junction nucleotides: 9. The CDR3 runs 14 residues. The chain's CDR3 is CARSPRAGGYEQYF. For the CDR3, the DNA is TGTGCCAGATCCCCCCGAGCGGGAGGCTACGAGCAGTACTTC.